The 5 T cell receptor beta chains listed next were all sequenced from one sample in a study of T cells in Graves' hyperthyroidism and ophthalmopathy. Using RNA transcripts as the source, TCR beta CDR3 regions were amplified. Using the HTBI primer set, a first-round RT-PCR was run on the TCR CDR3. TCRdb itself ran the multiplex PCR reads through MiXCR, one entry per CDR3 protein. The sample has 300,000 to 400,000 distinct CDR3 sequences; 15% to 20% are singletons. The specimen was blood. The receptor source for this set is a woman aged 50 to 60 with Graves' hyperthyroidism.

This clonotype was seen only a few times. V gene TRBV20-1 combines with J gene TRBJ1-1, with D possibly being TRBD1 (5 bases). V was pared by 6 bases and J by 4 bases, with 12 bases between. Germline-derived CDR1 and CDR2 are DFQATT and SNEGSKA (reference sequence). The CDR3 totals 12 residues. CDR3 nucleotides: TGCAGTGCGCAGCCCGGGGCCACTGAAGCTTTCTTT. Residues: CSAQPGATEAFF.

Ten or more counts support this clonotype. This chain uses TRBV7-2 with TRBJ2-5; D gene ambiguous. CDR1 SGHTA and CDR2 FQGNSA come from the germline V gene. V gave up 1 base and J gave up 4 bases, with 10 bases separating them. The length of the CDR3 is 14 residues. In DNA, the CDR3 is TGTGCCAGCAGCTTAGTAACACGAGGAGAGACCCAGTACTTC. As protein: CASSLVTRGETQYF.

The DNA of the CDR3 is TGTGCATCGGGGCGAATGGGCACTGAAGCTTTCTTT. This gives the protein CASGRMGTEAFF. The V call is TRBV6-2 or TRBV6-3, the J call TRBJ1-1; D is perhaps TRBD1 (5 bases). The germline gives CDR1 MNHEY, CDR2 SVGEGT. CDR3 length: 12 amino acids.

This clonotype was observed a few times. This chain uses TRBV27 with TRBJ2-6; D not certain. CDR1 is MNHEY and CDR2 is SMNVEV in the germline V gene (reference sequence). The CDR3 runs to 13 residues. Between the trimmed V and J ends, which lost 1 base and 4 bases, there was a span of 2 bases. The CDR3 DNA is TGTGCCAGCAGTTTATGGGGGGCCAACGTCCTGACTTTC. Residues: CASSLWGANVLTF.

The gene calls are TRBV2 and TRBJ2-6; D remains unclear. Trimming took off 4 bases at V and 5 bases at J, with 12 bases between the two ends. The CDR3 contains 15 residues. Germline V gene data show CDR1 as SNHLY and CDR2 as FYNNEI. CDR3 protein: CASSGLGRRANVLTF. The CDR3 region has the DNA TGTGCCAGCAGTGGGCTGGGTCGTAGGGCCAACGTCCTGACTTTC.